This T cell receptor beta chain stems from a study of response to subunit inactivated influenza vaccine. TCRdb fed the RT-PCR reads into MiXCR, producing one record per CDR3 protein. The sample lists roughly 760,000 distinct CDR3 sequences, around 20% seen once, with approximately 10% in the top ten. The CDR3 runs 13 residues. In germline, CDR1 is SQVTM, CDR2 ANQGSEA. Unmatched junction bases numbered 12, after V lost 6 bases and J lost 8 bases. This clonotype was seen a handful of times. This TCR came from a man in his fifties who received an inactivated influenza vaccine. Source: PBMCs from blood, taken 4 to 6 days after vaccination. This chain links TRBV29-1 with TRBJ1-2; TRBD1 aligns across 7 bases. The CDR3 coding sequence is TGCAGCGTGGACGGGACAGTCTCGGAGGGCTACACCTTC. It is translated as CSVDGTVSEGYTF.